Sequencing of this T cell receptor (beta chain) was carried out in a study of T cells after yellow fever vaccination. Findings of the study overall: Post-booster repertoires contained most primary-vaccination clones again (almost 97% CD4, 88% CD8).

Each CDR3 protein gets one entry after TCRdb re-called the 5' RACE reads with MiXCR. The data contain roughly 500,000 distinct CDR3 sequences, over 15% of them singletons. In this sample, this clonotype turned up many times. Antigen: not known. J lost 0 bases, V lost 0 bases, and 7 bases had no gene match. The germline gives CDR1 MNHEY, CDR2 SVGAGI. The CDR3 runs to 17 residues. The sample in question was PBMCs, obtained 15 days after the yellow fever booster vaccination. The chain uses TRBV6-5 and TRBJ1-1; TRBD1 matches at 7 bases. This TCR came from a man aged 30 to 39 who received the YFV17D yellow fever vaccine. The CDR3 loop is CASSYSGRQGLNTEAFF. The CDR3 DNA reads as TGTGCCAGCAGTTACTCGGGACGACAGGGATTGAACACTGAAGCTTTCTTT.